A selection of T cell receptor beta chains follows, all from one sample in a study of T cell changes during pregnancy in multiple sclerosis. The data were produced by immunoSEQ multiplex PCR, yet TCRdb's version contains in-frame clones alone and is incomplete. This sample has roughly 60,000 clones, with 75% to 95% found just once. The sequencing here drew on peripheral blood, taken before pregnancy. The receptors derive from a female donor with multiple sclerosis, enrolled in a pregnancy study. The CDR3 runs from the conserved cysteine through the conserved F or W.

v_call cdr3_aa
TRBV10-3 CAISESGLAEETQYF
TRBV30 CAWRDRQNTEAFF
TRBV9 CASSVAGYGYTF
TRBV19 CASSDRTGRYTEAFF
TRBV14 CASSRNFFGGYTF
TRBV19 CASSSSFYEQYF
TRBV5-6 CASSLVPANTGELFF
TRBV9 CASSLRTSGGTDTQYF
TRBV7-9 CASNLDRGPYEQYF
TRBV18 CASSPLAGVAIGNEQFF
TRBV6-5 CASSYDRGIYEQYF
TRBV18 CASSETATFEAFF
TRBV5-3 CARSSGTGGANTGNTIYF
TRBV10-3 CAISERQAEKLFF
TRBV5-6 CASSLAGNSPLHF
TRBV19 CASNPDRTNTEAFF
TRBV19 CASSEGPRETQYF